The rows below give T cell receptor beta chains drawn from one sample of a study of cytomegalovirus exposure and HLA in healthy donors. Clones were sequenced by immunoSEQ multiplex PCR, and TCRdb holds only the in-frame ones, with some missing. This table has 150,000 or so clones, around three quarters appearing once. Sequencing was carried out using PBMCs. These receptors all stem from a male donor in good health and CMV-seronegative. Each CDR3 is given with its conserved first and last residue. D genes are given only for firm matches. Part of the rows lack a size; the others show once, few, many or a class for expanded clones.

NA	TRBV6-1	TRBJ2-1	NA	TGTGCCAGCAGTTTAGGGGAATCCTACAATGAGCAGTTCTTC	CASSLGESYNEQFF
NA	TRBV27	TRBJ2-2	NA	TGTGCCAGCAGTTTCTCCACAGACACCGGGGAGCTGTTTTTT	CASSFSTDTGELFF
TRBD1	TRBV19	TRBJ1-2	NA	TGTGCCAGTAGCCTTTCCCCTGCGGGACAGGGGCTTGGCTACACCTTC	CASSLSPAGQGLGYTF
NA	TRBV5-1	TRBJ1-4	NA	TGCGCCAGCAGCTCTCTACAACAGGGTGAAAAACTGTTTTTT	CASSSLQQGEKLFF
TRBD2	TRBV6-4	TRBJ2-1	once	TGTGCCAGCAGTGACTCGCCTAGCGGGGGCTACAATGAGCAGTTCTTC	CASSDSPSGGYNEQFF
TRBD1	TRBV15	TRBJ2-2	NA	TGTGCCACTAAACAGGGGGGCACCGGGGAGCTGTTTTTT	CATKQGGTGELFF
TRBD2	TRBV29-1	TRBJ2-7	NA	TGCAGCGTTGAAGGGGAGGGCTACGAGCAGTACTTC	CSVEGEGYEQYF
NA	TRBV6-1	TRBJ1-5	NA	TGTGCCAGCAGTGAGTTAGCTGCAGCAGTCAATCAGCCCCAGCATTTT	CASSELAAAVNQPQHF
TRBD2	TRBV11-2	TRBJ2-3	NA	TGTGCCAGCAGCCCTGGTAGGAGCGGGGGCACAGACACGCAGTATTTT	CASSPGRSGGTDTQYF
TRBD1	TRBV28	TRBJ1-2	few	TGTGCCAGCAGCCTAGCCGGGACAGGGCTTTATGGCTACACCTTC	CASSLAGTGLYGYTF
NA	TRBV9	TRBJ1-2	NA	TGTGCCAGCAGCGTAGGAGGAAAGCAGTGGGGCTACACCTTC	CASSVGGKQWGYTF
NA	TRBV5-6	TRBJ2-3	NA	TGTGCCAGCAGCTTGGCCAGGTCAGATACGCAGTATTTT	CASSLARSDTQYF
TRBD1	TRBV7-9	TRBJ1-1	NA	TGTGCCAGCAGCCTGGGACAGGGTGAAGCTTTCTTT	CASSLGQGEAFF
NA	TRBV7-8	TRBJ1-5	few	TGTGCCAGCAGCCCCCGGGGGGCGACAGCTCAAGTACAGCCCCAGCATTTT	CASSPRGATAQVQPQHF
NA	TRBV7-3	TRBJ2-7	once	TGTGCCAGCAGCCTAACACCAGGCCCTATCTACGAGCAGTACTTC	CASSLTPGPIYEQYF
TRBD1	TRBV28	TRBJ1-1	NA	TGTGCCAGCAACAGGGGGCGAAATATGAACACTGAAGCTTTCTTT	CASNRGRNMNTEAFF
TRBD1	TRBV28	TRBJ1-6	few	TGTGCCAGCAGTCCCCCCGGGACAGGCGATACACCGCTCCACTTT	CASSPPGTGDTPLHF
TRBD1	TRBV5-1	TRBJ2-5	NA	TGCGCCAGCAGCGGACAGGGGGAGGTGATGGAGACCCAGTACTTC	CASSGQGEVMETQYF
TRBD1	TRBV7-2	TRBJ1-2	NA	TGTGCCAGCAGCTCGGCCCCCGGGACAGGCTATGGCTACACCTTC	CASSSAPGTGYGYTF
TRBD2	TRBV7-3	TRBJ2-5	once	TGTGCCAGCAGCCTATCAGGGACTATCCCCAAGGAGACCCAGTACTTC	CASSLSGTIPKETQYF
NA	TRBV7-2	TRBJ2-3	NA	TGTGCCAGCAGCCTAGGTCGGGTAGCGAGCACAGATACGCAGTATTTT	CASSLGRVASTDTQYF
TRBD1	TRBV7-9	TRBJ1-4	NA	TGTGCCAGCAGCTTAGAGACAGGGAGTGAAAAACTGTTTTTT	CASSLETGSEKLFF
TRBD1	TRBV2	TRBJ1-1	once	TGTGCCAGCATCCTGGACAGGGCAGGCCTTATGAACACTGAAGCTTTCTTT	CASILDRAGLMNTEAFF
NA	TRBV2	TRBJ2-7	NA	TGTGCCAGCCAGTGGTCAGGGGGACTGATCTACGAGCAGTACTTC	CASQWSGGLIYEQYF
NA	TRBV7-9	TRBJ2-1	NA	TGTGCTCAGCAAGGGGAGGACTACAATGAGCAGTTCTTC	CAQQGEDYNEQFF
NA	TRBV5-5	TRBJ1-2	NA	TGTGCCAGCAGCCTACCCGACAGACTTCGATTCTATGGCTACACCTTC	CASSLPDRLRFYGYTF
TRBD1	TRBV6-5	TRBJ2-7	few	TGTGCCAGCCGGGGGACAGGGGGGCACGAGCAGTACTTC	CASRGTGGHEQYF
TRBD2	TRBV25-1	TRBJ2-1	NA	TGTGCCAGCAGTGAAGCCGGGGGACTAGCAGGCTACAATGAGCAGTTCTTC	CASSEAGGLAGYNEQFF
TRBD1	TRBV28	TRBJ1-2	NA	TGTGCCAGCAGTGTATACAGGGGGCCTAGCGGCTACACCTTC	CASSVYRGPSGYTF
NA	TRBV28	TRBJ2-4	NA	TGTGCCAGGCAGGGTGTCAACATTCAGTACTTC	CARQGVNIQYF
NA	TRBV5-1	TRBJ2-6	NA	TGCGCCAGCAGCTTGAGACAGACTAGCTCTGGGGCCAACGTCCTGACTTTC	CASSLRQTSSGANVLTF
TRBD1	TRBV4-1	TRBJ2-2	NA	TGCGCCAGCAGCCAAGAGGGACAGGTCGTCGGGGAGCTGTTTTTT	CASSQEGQVVGELFF
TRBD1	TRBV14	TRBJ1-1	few	TGTGCCAGCAGGGGGACAGGGGGCGCTTCGGTCTTT	CASRGTGGASVF
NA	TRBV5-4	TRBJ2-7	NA	TGTGCCAGCAGCTTTAAACAGGGTGACCGGCCCTACGAGCAGTACTTC	CASSFKQGDRPYEQYF
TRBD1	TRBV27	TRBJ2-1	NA	TGTGCCAGCAGTTCGGACAGGGGGCGCTCCTACAATGAGCAGTTCTTC	CASSSDRGRSYNEQFF
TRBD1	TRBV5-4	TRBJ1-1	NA	TGTGCCAGCAGCTTGGCTGGGACAGGGGACACTGAAGCTTTCTTT	CASSLAGTGDTEAFF
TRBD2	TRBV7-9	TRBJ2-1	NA	TGTGCCAGCAGACAAACTAGCGGGGGGTACAATGAGCAGTTCTTC	CASRQTSGGYNEQFF
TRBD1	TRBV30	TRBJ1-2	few	TGTGCCTGGGACAGGGGGCCGGGCTATGGCTACACCTTC	CAWDRGPGYGYTF
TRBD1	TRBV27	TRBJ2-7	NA	TGTGCCAGCAGTTTAAAGGGGGCTGTCTACGAGCAGTACTTC	CASSLKGAVYEQYF
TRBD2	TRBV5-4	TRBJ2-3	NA	TGTGCCAGCAGCTTTTGGACTAGCGGGACAACAGATACGCAGTATTTT	CASSFWTSGTTDTQYF
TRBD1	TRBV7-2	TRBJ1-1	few	TGTGCCAGCAGCACTTGGGACAGGGAGAACACTGAAGCTTTCTTT	CASSTWDRENTEAFF
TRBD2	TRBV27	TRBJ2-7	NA	TGTGCCAGCTATCCCGAGGGGACTAGCGGGAGGGCCACCTACGAGCAGTACTTC	CASYPEGTSGRATYEQYF
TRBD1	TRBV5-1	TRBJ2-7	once	TGCGCCAGCAGCTTATACCGGGACAGGGGCCACGAGCAGTACTTC	CASSLYRDRGHEQYF
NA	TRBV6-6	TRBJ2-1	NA	TGTGCCAGCAGTGAGACGACAGGCTCGCAGTTCTTC	CASSETTGSQFF
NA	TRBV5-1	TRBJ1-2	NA	TGCGCCAGCAGCTTGGAAGCCTATGGCTACACCTTC	CASSLEAYGYTF
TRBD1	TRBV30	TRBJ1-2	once	TGTGCCTGGAGTCTTATCCTCAGGGGGCGAACGGGCTACACCTTC	CAWSLILRGRTGYTF
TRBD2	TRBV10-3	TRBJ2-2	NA	TGTGCCATCAGTGAAGGTCTAGCGGGAACCGGGGAGCTGTTTTTT	CAISEGLAGTGELFF
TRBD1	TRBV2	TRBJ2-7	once	TGTGCCAGCAGACCACAACCGGGACAGGGGGGCTACGAGCAGTACTTC	CASRPQPGQGGYEQYF
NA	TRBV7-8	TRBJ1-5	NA	TGTGCCAGCAGTTCTCTAGGGCGGGGACTTTTAGGTAGCAATCAGCCCCAGCATTTT	CASSSLGRGLLGSNQPQHF
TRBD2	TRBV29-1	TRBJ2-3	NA	TGCAGCGTACCGCTAGCGGGGCGCACAGATACGCAGTATTTT	CSVPLAGRTDTQYF